Following are 20 T cell receptor beta chains from one sample sequenced in a study of cytomegalovirus exposure and HLA in healthy donors. The study ran its PCR with 60 Vbeta and 13 Jbeta primers. Generated by immunoSEQ multiplex PCR, the TCRdb table keeps only in-frame clones and is missing some. Among 150,000 or so clones listed, over 60% were seen once. Input material: PBMCs. The receptors stem from a female donor in good health and CMV-seronegative.

The chain combines TRBV18 with TRBJ2-3; the match to TRBD2 covers 13 bases. The CDR3 totals 15 residues. The V and J ends lost 4 bases and 14 bases, in that order; junction bases with no gene match: 12. The V gene's germline CDR1 is KGHSH and CDR2 LQKENI. CDR3 region: CASSLVGTSGDSAYF. CDR3 DNA sequence: TGTGCCAGCTCACTGGTGGGGACTAGCGGGGACTCAGCGTATTTT.

The V gene is TRBV4-1, the J gene TRBJ2-5, with 9 bases matching TRBD2. The ends lost 4 bases at V and 5 bases at J; junction bases unmatched: 11. Germline CDR1 and CDR2: MGHRA and YSYEKL. The CDR3 consists of 16 residues. The CDR3, as DNA: TGCGCCAGCAGCCCCCCCGGCTCGAGCGGGGGGGAGACCCAGTACTTC. Translating gives CASSPPGSSGGETQYF.

The genes are TRBV6-5 and TRBJ1-1, with no clear D. CDR3 length: 13 amino acids. The V end was cut by 6 bases, the J end by 0 bases, with 8 bases between. Germline V CDR1 and CDR2: MNHEY, SVGAGI. CDR3 region: CASRENLNTEAFF. CDR3 sequence (DNA): TGTGCCAGCAGGGAGAATTTGAACACTGAAGCTTTCTTT.

The V gene is TRBV9, the J gene TRBJ2-3; tentative D call: TRBD1 (6 bases). The CDR3 loop spans 16 amino acids. CDR1 SGDLS and CDR2 YYNGEE come from the germline V gene. V dropped 4 bases and J dropped 1 base, with 16 bases sitting between them. CDR3 DNA sequence: TGTGCCAGCAGCCCAGGGGCTCAAAGCGGCACAGATACGCAGTATTTT. Protein product: CASSPGAQSGTDTQYF.

The genes are TRBV5-4 and TRBJ2-5; the match to TRBD1 covers 7 bases. The germline gives CDR1 SGHNT, CDR2 YYREEE (reference sequence). J lost 5 bases, V lost 3 bases, and 7 bases had no gene match. CDR3 length equals 14 residues. Here the CDR3 reads CASSYTGVAETQYF. The CDR3 DNA sequence: TGTGCCAGCAGCTATACAGGGGTGGCGGAGACCCAGTACTTC.

The chain uses TRBV7-3 and TRBJ2-1; TRBD2 aligns across 8 bases. V lost 2 bases to trimming and J lost 9 bases; unmatched junction nucleotides: 18. The CDR3 is 18 residues long. CDR1 SGHTA and CDR2 FQGTGA come from the germline V gene. The DNA of the CDR3 is TGTGCCAGCAGCTTACTCCCCGGACTAGCCCGCGGCGGGGGTGAGCAGTTCTTC. Translated: CASSLLPGLARGGGEQFF.

This rearrangement joins TRBV27 to TRBJ2-2, with a tentative D call TRBD1 (6 bases). CDR1 and CDR2 (germline): MNHEY, SMNVEV (reference sequence). Trimming stripped 6 bases from V and 5 bases from J, with 10 bases between. This CDR3 is 13 amino acids long. CDR3 loop: CASSQGQTGELFF. CDR3 nucleotide sequence: TGTGCCAGCAGCCAGGGGCAGACCGGGGAGCTGTTTTTT.

This clone showed up just a few times. This rearrangement joins TRBV19 to TRBJ1-1; no clear D gene. Germline CDR1 LNHDA, CDR2 SQIVND (reference sequence). The V and J ends lost 6 bases and 5 bases respectively, with 16 bases between them. The CDR3 totals 14 residues. The CDR3 reads CASRRRLERTEAFF. In DNA form, the CDR3 reads TGTGCCAGTAGGCGCCGATTAGAGAGGACTGAAGCTTTCTTT.

The J gene is TRBJ1-4, the V gene TRBV7-9; 9 nucleotides agree with TRBD1. J lost 8 bases, V lost 3 bases, and 10 bases had no gene match. This CDR3 contains 16 residues. Germline loops: CDR1 SEHNR, CDR2 FQNEAQ (reference sequence). CDR3 in amino acids: CASSFSSGTGLEKLFF. As DNA, the CDR3 is TGTGCCAGCAGCTTCTCCTCCGGGACAGGGCTCGAAAAACTGTTTTTT.

This clone was seen a handful of times. V usage is TRBV19 and J usage is TRBJ2-1; 12 bases fit TRBD2. V gave up 9 bases and J gave up 0 bases; unmatched junction bases: 6. CDR1 and CDR2 from the germline V gene are LNHDA and SQIVND (reference sequence). CDR3 length equals 16 residues. The CDR3 sequence is CASALAGGRSYNEQFF. The CDR3 DNA reads TGTGCCAGCGCACTAGCGGGGGGCCGCTCCTACAATGAGCAGTTCTTC. The full variable domain, with the rest looked up from reference TRBV19 and TRBJ2-1, is DGGITQSPKYLFRKEGQNVTLSCEQNLNHDAMYWYRQDPGQGLRLIYYSQIVNDFQKGDIAEGYSVSREKKESFPLTVTSAQKNPTAFYLCASALAGGRSYNEQFFGPGTRLTVL.

The rearrangement links TRBV11-3 to TRBJ2-1; 13 nucleotides match TRBD2. This CDR3 region has 17 residues. Germline V CDR1 and CDR2: SGHNT, YENEEA. The J segment lost 7 bases and the V segment lost 5 bases, leaving 11 bases of the junction unmatched. CDR3 loop: CASSTRSQLAGGNEQFF. Written as DNA, the CDR3 is TGTGCCAGCAGCACCCGATCCCAACTAGCGGGGGGGAATGAGCAGTTCTTC.

This clone occurred a few times. The genes are TRBV30 and TRBJ2-3, with a possible D match to TRBD2 (5 bases). CDR1 and CDR2 (germline): GTSNPN, SVGIG (reference sequence). Deletions cut 4 bases from V and 8 bases from J, with 10 bases between. This CDR3 is 11 amino acids long. CDR3 amino acids: CAWTGKGTQYF. The CDR3 DNA is TGTGCCTGGACGGGGAAGGGTACGCAGTATTTT. Supplemented by reference TRBV30 and TRBJ2-3, the full variable domain reads SQTIHQWPATLVQPVGSPLSLECTVEGTSNPNLYWYRQAAGRGLQLLFYSVGIGQISSEVPQNLSASRPQDRQFILSSKKLLLSDSGFYLCAWTGKGTQYFGPGTRLTVL.

V usage is TRBV5-1 and J usage is TRBJ2-1; 12 bases agree with TRBD2. Looked up from germline, CDR1 is SGHRS and CDR2 is YFSETQ. This CDR3 comprises 16 residues. V was clipped by 2 bases and J by 0 bases; unmatched bases: 0. In DNA form, the CDR3 reads TGCGCCAGCAGCTTACTAGCGGGGGGCTCCTACAATGAGCAGTTCTTC. Amino acid sequence: CASSLLAGGSYNEQFF.

This clone turned up a few times. V usage is TRBV6-5 and J usage is TRBJ2-7, with 7 bases identical to TRBD2. V lost 7 bases, J lost 2 bases, and 8 bases stayed unmatched. The length of the CDR3 is 14 residues. CDR1 and CDR2 (germline): MNHEY, SVGAGI. CDR3 in amino acids: CASKEASGTYEQYF. CDR3 nucleotide sequence: TGTGCCAGCAAGGAGGCTAGCGGAACCTACGAGCAGTACTTC.

This chain links TRBV9 with TRBJ2-3; 8 nucleotides match TRBD2. V trimming: 0 bases; J trimming: 3 bases; junction bases outside the gene matches: 9. Germline-derived CDR1 and CDR2 are SGDLS and YYNGEE. The CDR3 extends over 17 amino acids. The CDR3 loop reads CASSVATAVAGTDTQYF. The CDR3 DNA reads TGTGCCAGCAGCGTAGCTACGGCGGTAGCGGGAACAGATACGCAGTATTTT.

The CDR3 here is CASSPGLAGVGANVLTF. CDR3 nucleotides: TGTGCCAGCAGCCCGGGACTAGCGGGGGTCGGGGCCAACGTCCTGACTTTC. The rearrangement joins TRBV5-4 to TRBJ2-6; TRBD2 matches at 14 bases. Trimming removed 4 bases from V and 4 bases from J; junction bases left unmatched: 4. The CDR3 runs 17 residues. The germline gives CDR1 SGHNT, CDR2 YYREEE (reference sequence).

The chain employs TRBV6-5 and TRBJ2-5; possibly TRBD2 for D (5 bases). Germline V gene lookup returns CDR1 MNHEY and CDR2 SVGAGI. V lost 0 bases, J lost 5 bases, and 16 bases lay in between. This CDR3 has 16 residues. This CDR3 is CASSYSPAGGRETQYF. DNA for the CDR3: TGTGCCAGCAGTTACTCCCCGGCGGGCGGGCGGGAGACCCAGTACTTC.

This chain connects TRBV19 to TRBJ1-1; D is undetermined. CDR1 LNHDA and CDR2 SQIVND come from the germline V gene (reference sequence). The CDR3 has 15 residues. Between the trimmed V and J ends, which lost 7 bases and 0 bases, there was a span of 15 bases. As DNA, the CDR3 is TGTGCCAGTACAAAGATGGTCAGGATGAACACTGAAGCTTTCTTT. This gives the protein CASTKMVRMNTEAFF.

This chain connects TRBV7-2 to TRBJ2-2; TRBD2 might be the D (5 bases). The CDR3 totals 16 residues. The V end lost 5 bases, the J end lost 2 bases, and 15 bases lay between the germline ends. Germline-derived CDR1 and CDR2 are SGHTA and FQGNSA. The CDR3 region is CASSPGGSVNTGELFF. CDR3 nucleotides: TGTGCCAGCAGCCCAGGCGGTAGCGTTAACACCGGGGAGCTGTTTTTT.

The chain employs TRBV9 and TRBJ1-4; 7 nucleotides match TRBD1. The germline gives CDR1 SGDLS, CDR2 YYNGEE. The V gene end was trimmed by 4 bases and the J gene end by 8 bases; junction bases not matched to a gene: 11. The CDR3 spans 15 residues. This CDR3 is CASSPGTAQDEKLFF. In DNA form, the CDR3 reads TGTGCCAGCAGCCCGGGGACAGCACAGGACGAAAAACTGTTTTTT.